The following is a T cell receptor beta chain sequence with its context. Its target is unknown. This sample also contains other DNA sequences that code for the same CDR3. This specimen comes from a study of shared clonotypes between healthy human individuals. The overall study: Each donor's CD8 memory used one plate, CD8 naive two, each CD4 subset three. Broader study findings: A small donor pool kept down the genetic and exposure-history diversity that was represented. Generally, estimated richness proved larger in naive subsets than it did in memory subsets.

Produced via immunoSEQ multiplex PCR; TCRdb's table is partial and in-frame only. The sample carries some 2 million clones, 85% to 95% recorded once. The CDR3 spans 11 residues. V lost 2 bases, J lost 1 base, and 3 bases lay in between. The germline gives CDR1 GTSNPN, CDR2 SVGIG (reference sequence). Positively selected for CCR7, the CD45RO-negative cells used as naive CD8 cells excluded terminally differentiated effector memory CD45RA+ cells. V and J are TRBV30 and TRBJ2-7; D is unclear. The sequence came from a man in his late teens or twenties in good health. The sequenced sample consisted of naive CD8+ T cells sorted from blood. CDR3 protein: CAWSTSYEQYF. As DNA, the CDR3 is TGTGCCTGGAGTACGTCCTACGAGCAGTACTTC.